This is a list of T cell receptor beta chains from one sample in a study of blood T cell repertoires in COVID-19. The protocol was immunoSEQ multiplex PCR, while the TCRdb copy is restricted to in-frame clones and leaves out a portion. The table lists 200,000 to 300,000 clones, about 87% of them singletons. Sequencing input: peripheral blood. The receptors were sampled from a man in his sixties who had recovered from COVID-19. The CDR3 runs from the conserved cysteine through the conserved F or W. Each record gives: CDR3 protein, V gene, J gene.

CDR3 protein: CSVATGAGYGYTF
V gene: TRBV29-1
J gene: TRBJ1-2

CDR3 protein: CASSTSPGSSSYEQYF
V gene: TRBV5-1
J gene: TRBJ2-7

CDR3 protein: CASSLPGQGTAGELFF
V gene: TRBV5-4
J gene: TRBJ2-2

CDR3 protein: CASSEVQRTVSYEQYF
V gene: TRBV2
J gene: TRBJ2-7

CDR3 protein: CASSPRQGGLETQYF
V gene: TRBV19
J gene: TRBJ2-5

CDR3 protein: CASKTGAITDTQYF
V gene: TRBV27
J gene: TRBJ2-3

CDR3 protein: CASSPPTGNYGYTF
V gene: TRBV3-1/TRBV3-2
J gene: TRBJ1-2

CDR3 protein: CASSQDRDRVVDEQFF
V gene: TRBV4-1
J gene: TRBJ2-1

CDR3 protein: CASSRSTGAARLTNEKLFF
V gene: TRBV6-6
J gene: TRBJ1-4

CDR3 protein: CASSLPITDYEQYF
V gene: TRBV7-9
J gene: TRBJ2-7

CDR3 protein: CASSLSLPLEVQPQHF
V gene: TRBV7-9
J gene: TRBJ1-5

CDR3 protein: CASKGDGNSPLHF
V gene: TRBV12-3/TRBV12-4
J gene: TRBJ1-6

CDR3 protein: CSVTVYNEQFF
V gene: TRBV20-1
J gene: TRBJ2-1

CDR3 protein: CASSLEDREGRGYTF
V gene: TRBV7-7
J gene: TRBJ1-2

CDR3 protein: CASSQTLGGRPNYGYTF
V gene: TRBV4-1
J gene: TRBJ1-2

CDR3 protein: CASNPYPGQGANGYTF
V gene: TRBV11-2
J gene: TRBJ1-2

CDR3 protein: CASSVGLAAQETQYF
V gene: TRBV9
J gene: TRBJ2-5